There are a few counts of the clone carrying this T cell receptor (beta chain). This entry belongs to a study of blood T cell repertoires in COVID-19. Study background: Material from acute and convalescent COVID-19 was sourced from the United States, Italy and Spain. PBMCs, B-cell-depleted T cells, or T cells were the source of the cDNA or gDNA that made up the material.

The germline V and J ends were trimmed by 0 bases and 0 bases, with 6 bases remaining between them. This CDR3 comprises 15 residues. Authors' analysis steps: Amplifying reference gene primers gave estimates of nucleated cell counts. Only in-frame clones appear in the TCRdb table, and some are missing; sequencing was by immunoSEQ multiplex PCR. The DNA was the basis for D and trimming; V, J and clone size are from that table. Here the sample spans about 190,000 clones, over 75% being singletons. The chain joins TRBV5-7 to TRBJ2-2; weak D call: TRBD1 (6 bases). TRBV5-7 is an ORF; its function is uncertain. The source material was peripheral blood. The sequence was collected from a woman aged 40 to 50 who had recovered from COVID-19. The CDR3 coding sequence is TGTGCCAGCAGCTTGGGGACAGCGAACACCGGGGAGCTGTTTTTT. Encoded protein: CASSLGTANTGELFF.